This T cell receptor beta chain was captured by sequencing in a study of T cells in localized non-small cell lung cancer. Study results and limitations: Of the top 100 tumor clones, median roughly 55 were in adjacent lung, 25 to 35 among its top 100.

For this clone: The target antigen is unknown.

TCRdb's table, derived via immunoSEQ multiplex PCR, lists solely in-frame clones and lacks some. The table shows approximately 83,000 clones, with roughly 90% occurring only once. This CDR3 has 15 amino acids. Germline CDR1 reads SQVTM; CDR2 reads ANQGSEA. The germline V and J ends were trimmed by 4 bases and 3 bases, with 18 bases remaining between them. The chain carries TRBV29-1 and TRBJ2-5; D call uncertain. The sequence was obtained from a woman aged 40-69 years with stage II squamous cell lung carcinoma. Source: PBMCs, taken before any cancer treatment. The CDR3 sequence: CSVGRAGTSKETQYF. The CDR3 DNA is TGCAGCGTTGGAAGGGCCGGAACAAGCAAAGAGACCCAGTACTTC.